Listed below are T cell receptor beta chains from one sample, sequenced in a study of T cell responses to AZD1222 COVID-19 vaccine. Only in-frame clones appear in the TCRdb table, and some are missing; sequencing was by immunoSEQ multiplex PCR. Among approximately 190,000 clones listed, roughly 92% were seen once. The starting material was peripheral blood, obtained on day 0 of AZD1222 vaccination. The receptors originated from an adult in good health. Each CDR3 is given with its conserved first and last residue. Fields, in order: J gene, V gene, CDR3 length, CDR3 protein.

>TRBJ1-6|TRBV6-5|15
CASSLGGSLNSPLHF
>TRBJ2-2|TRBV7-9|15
CASSLLGQGPGELFF
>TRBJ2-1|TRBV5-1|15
CASSKGQSSYNEQFF
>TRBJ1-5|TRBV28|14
CASSFIQMSQPQHF
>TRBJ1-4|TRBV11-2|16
CASRSPGQGGIEKLFF
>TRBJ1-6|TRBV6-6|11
CASSLDSPLHF
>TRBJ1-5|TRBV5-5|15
CASSPGTGVNQPQHF
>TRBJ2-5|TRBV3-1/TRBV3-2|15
CASSQDQGSGETQYF
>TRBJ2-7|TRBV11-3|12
CASSLDEGEQYF
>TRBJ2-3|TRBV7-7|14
CASSLDGSTDTQYF
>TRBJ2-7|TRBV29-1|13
CSVLTGTSYEQYF
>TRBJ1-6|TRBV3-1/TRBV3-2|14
CASSPSTTGSPLHF
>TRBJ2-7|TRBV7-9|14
CASSPSGMTYEQYF
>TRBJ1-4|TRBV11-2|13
CASSRLQGEKLFF
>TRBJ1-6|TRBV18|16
CASSQRNRDSNSPLHF
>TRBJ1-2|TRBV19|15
CASSIGISTNYGYTF
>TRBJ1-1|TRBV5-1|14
CASSLPQGDTEAFF
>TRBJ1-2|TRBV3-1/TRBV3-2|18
CASSQGYTLGTGAYGYTF
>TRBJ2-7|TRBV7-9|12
CASSLGGAEQYF
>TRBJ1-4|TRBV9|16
CASSQGSTTTNEKLFF
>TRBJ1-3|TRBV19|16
CASTSRVSGRGNTIYF
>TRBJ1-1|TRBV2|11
CASSDEGEAFF
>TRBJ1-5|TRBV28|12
CASREGSQPQHF
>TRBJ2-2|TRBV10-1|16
CASCGDRGSITGELFF
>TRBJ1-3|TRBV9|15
CASSPRGGDGNTIYF
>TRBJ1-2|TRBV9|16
CASSQIQGQPNYGYTF
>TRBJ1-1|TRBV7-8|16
CASSSPGGTGPTEAFF
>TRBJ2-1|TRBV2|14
CASRAGYPYNEQFF
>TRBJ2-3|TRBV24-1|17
CATSDFYRGPRSDTQYF
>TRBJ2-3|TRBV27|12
CASSPGLPTQYF
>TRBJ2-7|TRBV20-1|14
CSASPGLAGREQYF
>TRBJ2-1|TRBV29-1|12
CSVESRNNEQFF
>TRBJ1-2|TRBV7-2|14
CASRLGGSGYGYTF
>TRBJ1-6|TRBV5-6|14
CASSFQVKNSPLHF
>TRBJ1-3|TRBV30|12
CAWGGLRNTIYF
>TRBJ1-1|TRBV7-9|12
CASSSQQGRAFF
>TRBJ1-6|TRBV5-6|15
CASSLFLVGTSPLHF
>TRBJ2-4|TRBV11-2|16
CASSLEPSGGKNIQYF
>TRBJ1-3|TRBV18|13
CASSDASGNTIYF
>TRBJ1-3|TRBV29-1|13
CSVGLTSGNTIYF
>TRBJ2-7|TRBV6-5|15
CASTQTGALPLEQYF
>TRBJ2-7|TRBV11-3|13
CASSSGQGYEQYF
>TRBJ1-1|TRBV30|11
CAWTIGTEAFF
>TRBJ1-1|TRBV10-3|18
CAISEPPIGSVMNTEAFF
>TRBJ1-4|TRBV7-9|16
CASTTSGTGSGEKLFF
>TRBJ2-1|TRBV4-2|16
CASSQEGNSSYNEQFF
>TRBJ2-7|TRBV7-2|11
CASSLAVEQYF